This entry lists 14 T cell receptor beta chains sequenced from one sample in a study of vaccination effects on CD4 cells after COVID-19. These receptors have no identified antigens. The protocol was immunoSEQ multiplex PCR, while the TCRdb copy is restricted to in-frame clones and leaves out a portion. Of about 30,000 clones listed, about 74% are singletons. Ahead of sequencing, the ViraFEST assay grew antigen-specific CD4+ T cells using viral peptide pools. The authors isolated CD4+ T cells after approximately 9 days of culture. All study participants received two doses of BNT162b2 or mRNA-1273 vaccine. Material: CD4+ T cells from PBMCs cultured with HCoV-OC43 spike peptides, obtained after COVID-19 vaccination. As for subset: HCoV-OC43 spike overlapping peptide pool stimulation. These receptors all come from a human donor who received a COVID-19 vaccine.

J is TRBJ2-2 and V is TRBV6-1, with TRBD1 identical over 7 bases. The V gene's germline CDR1 is MNHNS and CDR2 SASEGT. The CDR3 is made up of 16 amino acids. The J segment lost 2 bases and the V segment lost 1 base, leaving 4 bases of the junction unmatched. Here the CDR3 reads CASSEVGQPNTGELFF. DNA for the CDR3: TGTGCCAGCAGTGAAGTGGGACAGCCAAACACCGGGGAGCTGTTTTTT.

This sequence joins TRBV29-1 and TRBJ2-5; 9 bases line up with TRBD1. The ends lost 8 bases at V and 1 base at J; junction bases unmatched: 5. The CDR3 has 13 amino acids. CDR1 is SQVTM, CDR2 ANQGSEA, per germline. The CDR3 loop reads CSLVGQGQETQYF. DNA for the CDR3: TGCAGCCTAGTGGGACAGGGCCAAGAGACCCAGTACTTC.

The chain joins TRBV5-1 to TRBJ2-7; 12 bases match TRBD2. The CDR3 is made up of 15 amino acids. V shed 3 bases, J shed 3 bases, and the junction held 4 bases outside the gene matches. Germline CDR1 is SGHRS and CDR2 is YFSETQ. In DNA form, the CDR3 reads TGCGCCAGCAGCTCTAGCGGGGGGGATGACTACGAGCAGTACTTC. It encodes CASSSSGGDDYEQYF.

This sequence joins TRBV12-3 or TRBV12-4 and TRBJ2-7; D not certain. V lost 2 bases, J lost 1 base, and 6 bases lay in between. CDR3 size: 13 residues. The CDR3 reads CASSLRASYEQYF. In nucleotides, the CDR3 is TGTGCCAGCAGTTTACGGGCGTCCTACGAGCAGTACTTC.

The chain employs TRBV10-1 and TRBJ1-2; D remains unclear. CDR3 length: 13 amino acids. The V end lost 3 bases, the J end lost 2 bases, and 7 bases lay between the germline ends. Germline V gene data show CDR1 as WNHNN and CDR2 as SYGVQD (reference sequence). CDR3 coding DNA: TGCGCCAGCAGTGACGGCGGGAACTATGGCTACACCTTC. Translation gives CASSDGGNYGYTF.

The chain combines TRBV10-2 with TRBJ2-7, with D hard to call. Trimming shortened V by 5 bases and J by 4 bases, and 9 bases separated the two germline ends. CDR1 and CDR2 from the germline V gene are WSHSY and SAAADI. This CDR3 has 12 residues. CDR3 DNA sequence: TGCGCCAGCAGTCTGGACGGATACGAGCAGTACTTC. The encoded protein is CASSLDGYEQYF.

The gene calls are TRBV5-5 and TRBJ2-5, with TRBD2 matching over 11 bases. Trimming took 5 bases from V and 0 from J; bases not matched to a gene: 9. CDR3 length: 17 amino acids. Germline CDR1 reads SGHKS; CDR2 reads YYEKEE (reference sequence). The CDR3 DNA is TGTGCCAGCAGATCTGCCAGACTAGCGGGGTACCAAGAGACCCAGTACTTC. Its translation is CASRSARLAGYQETQYF. The full variable domain, in which reference TRBV5-5 and TRBJ2-5 provide the parts outside the CDR3, is DAGVTQSPTHLIKTRGQQVTLRCSPISGHKSVSWYQQVLGQGPQFIFQYYEKEERGRGNFPDRFSARQFPNYSSELNVNALLLGDSALYLCASRSARLAGYQETQYFGPGTRLLVL.

V is TRBV5-1 and J is TRBJ1-2; 9 bases line up with TRBD1. J was trimmed by 7 bases and V by 3 bases; bases with no gene match: 10. The germline V gene encodes CDR1 SGHRS and CDR2 YFSETQ. CDR3 length: 15 residues. The CDR3 loop is CASSSRTGEQGGYTF. The CDR3 bases are TGCGCCAGCAGCTCTAGGACAGGGGAGCAAGGTGGCTACACCTTC. Full variable domain (remainder filled in from reference TRBV5-1 and TRBJ1-2): KAGVTQTPRYLIKTRGQQVTLSCSPISGHRSVSWYQQTPGQGLQFLFEYFSETQRNKGNFPGRFSGRQFSNSRSEMNVSTLELGDSALYLCASSSRTGEQGGYTFGSGTRLTVV.

Written as DNA, the CDR3 is TGCGCCAGCAGCCCAGCAGGGTCGGGGGGATACACTGAAGCTTTCTTT. Translating gives CASSPAGSGGYTEAFF. V gene TRBV5-1 combines with J gene TRBJ1-1; perhaps TRBD1 as D (5 bases). The CDR3 is 16 residues long. The V and J ends lost 4 bases and 3 bases respectively, with 19 bases between them. Germline loops: CDR1 SGHRS, CDR2 YFSETQ.

The CDR3 reads CATLGRGRAFF. The CDR3 DNA is TGTGCCACCTTAGGGAGGGGGCGGGCTTTCTTT. This chain links TRBV19 with TRBJ1-1, with TRBD1 matching over 7 bases. J lost 11 bases, V lost 10 bases, and 10 bases had no gene match. This CDR3 contains 11 residues. Germline V CDR1 and CDR2: LNHDA, SQIVND (reference sequence).

The chain joins TRBV5-1 to TRBJ1-1; 9 positions match TRBD1. V lost 5 bases and J lost 0; bases outside the gene matches: 11. The CDR3 loop spans 17 amino acids. CDR1 and CDR2 from the germline V gene are SGHRS and YFSETQ. The CDR3 nucleotides read TGCGCCAGCAGGTATTCGACAGGGGGAGGGGTGAACACTGAAGCTTTCTTT. Its protein is CASRYSTGGGVNTEAFF.

This chain links TRBV19 with TRBJ1-1; D unresolved. CDR3 length: 12 residues. V dropped 6 bases and J dropped 1 base, with 6 bases sitting between them. Germline lookup yields CDR1 LNHDA and CDR2 SQIVND (reference sequence). In DNA, the CDR3 is TGTGCCAGTAGAGATAAGAACACTGAAGCTTTCTTT. Protein: CASRDKNTEAFF.

The chain has TRBV3-1 (or the pseudogene TRBV3-2) and TRBJ2-5; TRBD2 matches at 11 bases. Germline CDR1 LGHDT, CDR2 YNNKEL (reference sequence). The CDR3 is made up of 18 amino acids. Unmatched junction bases numbered 11, after V lost 2 bases and J lost 3 bases. The CDR3 is CASSQLSGRGGWKETQYF. The DNA of the CDR3 is TGTGCCAGCAGCCAACTTAGCGGGAGGGGGGGGTGGAAAGAGACCCAGTACTTC.

The genes are TRBV5-6 and TRBJ1-2; D might be TRBD1 (6 bases). There are 15 residues in the CDR3. Trimming shortened V by 4 bases and J by 4 bases, and 17 bases separated the two germline ends. The germline CDR1 and CDR2 sequences are SGHDT and YYEEEE. In DNA form, the CDR3 reads TGTGCCAGCAGCCCAAACAGGGCCTCGACCTATGGCTACACCTTC. Protein: CASSPNRASTYGYTF.